One and the same sample provided the 18 T cell receptor beta chains below, sequenced in a study of shared clonotypes between healthy human individuals. TCRdb's copy holds only in-frame clones and misses some; the assay was immunoSEQ multiplex PCR. This sample carries approximately 500,000 clones, 70% to 85% of them seen once, and the ten largest clones take approximately 12%. Sequencing input: PBMCs. The receptors come from a woman aged 40-49 years in good health. Some clones in this sample may be carry-over from other donors' samples.

The V call is TRBV4-1, the J call TRBJ1-1; 8 nucleotides agree with TRBD1. This CDR3 comprises 16 residues. CDR1 and CDR2 (germline): MGHRA, YSYEKL. J lost 1 base, V lost 3 bases, and 7 bases had no gene match. Written as DNA, the CDR3 is TGCGCCAGCAGCCATCACGGACAGGGCCGGAACACTGAAGCTTTCTTT. Protein: CASSHHGQGRNTEAFF.

The chain joins TRBV7-9 to TRBJ2-2; weak D call: TRBD2 (5 bases). V was shortened by 5 bases and J by 5 bases, with 18 bases between the two germline ends. The CDR3 has 16 amino acids. Germline values: CDR1 SEHNR, CDR2 FQNEAQ (reference sequence). Here the CDR3 reads CASSVLLVGETGELFF. CDR3 DNA sequence: TGTGCCAGCAGCGTGCTTTTGGTGGGAGAGACCGGGGAGCTGTTTTTT.

The chain employs TRBV18 and TRBJ2-3, with D unresolved. This CDR3 comprises 15 residues. Deletions cut 3 bases from V and 3 bases from J, with 13 bases between. Germline V gene lookup returns CDR1 KGHSH and CDR2 LQKENI. CDR3: CASSPPLAETDTQYF. The CDR3 DNA is TGTGCCAGCTCACCCCCACTTGCGGAGACAGATACGCAGTATTTT.

This chain uses TRBV6-5 with TRBJ2-5; the D gene could be TRBD1 or TRBD2 (5 bases each). CDR3 length: 14 amino acids. V lost 2 bases, J lost 1 base, and 8 bases lay in between. Germline assignment: CDR1 MNHEY and CDR2 SVGAGI. The CDR3 bases are TGTGCCAGCAGTTACAATGGGGGCCAAGAGACCCAGTACTTC. This sequence encodes CASSYNGGQETQYF.

The chain employs TRBV6-6 and TRBJ2-1; TRBD2 agrees at 13 bases. CDR3 length equals 16 residues. The germline V gene encodes CDR1 MNHNY and CDR2 SVGAGI (reference sequence). J lost 6 bases, V lost 6 bases, and 8 bases had no gene match. The CDR3 DNA reads TGTGCCAGCAGGACCCGGGGACTAGCGGGGCCCAATGAGCAGTTCTTC. As protein: CASRTRGLAGPNEQFF.

The chain links TRBV5-1 to TRBJ2-7; 8 bases fit TRBD1. The CDR3 runs to 14 residues. With V trimmed by 5 bases and J by 1 base, 5 bases remained unmatched. The V gene's germline CDR1 is SGHRS and CDR2 YFSETQ. The CDR3 loop reads CASSSGTGSYEQYF. The CDR3 bases are TGCGCCAGCAGTTCTGGGACAGGATCCTACGAGCAGTACTTC.

The genes are TRBV2 and TRBJ2-5; no clear D gene. The J call is in doubt because the DNA end fits TRBJ2-7 better. CDR1 is SNHLY, CDR2 FYNNEI, per germline. The CDR3 loop spans 14 amino acids. CDR3 sequence reads: CASSVIQSSYEQYF. The CDR3 coding sequence is TGTGCCAGCAGTGTTATCCAAAGCTCCTACGAGCAGTACTTC.

The chain has TRBV28 and TRBJ1-4, with a possible D match to TRBD1 (6 bases). Per germline, CDR1 MDHEN and CDR2 SYDVKM. Trimming took off 7 bases at V and 6 bases at J, with 9 bases between the two ends. The CDR3 runs to 12 residues. The CDR3 sequence: CASTQGYEKLFF. The CDR3 DNA reads TGTGCCAGCACACAGGGTTATGAAAAACTGTTTTTT.

V gene TRBV19 combines with J gene TRBJ2-5, with D perhaps matching TRBD2 (5 bases). CDR1 and CDR2 from the germline V gene are LNHDA and SQIVND (reference sequence). The CDR3 loop spans 15 amino acids. Trimming left V 7 bases short and J 0 bases short, with 15 bases between. CDR3 in amino acids: CASTFSWEYQETQYF. DNA of the CDR3: TGTGCCAGTACGTTCAGCTGGGAGTACCAAGAGACCCAGTACTTC.

The sample holds many counts of this clone. The J gene is TRBJ2-6, the V gene TRBV2; D gene uncertain. Trimming took 7 bases from V and 1 from J, leaving 5 bases between them. This CDR3 comprises 13 residues. Per germline, CDR1 SNHLY and CDR2 FYNNEI. This chain's CDR3 is CASKNSGANVLTF. For the CDR3, the DNA is TGTGCCAGCAAAAATTCTGGGGCCAACGTCCTGACTTTC.

The V and J genes are TRBV6-1 and TRBJ2-5; D is unresolved. The DNA end is more similar to TRBJ2-7, so the J call may be wrong. Germline CDR1 and CDR2: MNHNS and SASEGT. This CDR3 region has 14 residues. The CDR3 nucleotides read TGTGCCAGCGGGTTTGGGCAGTTCTCCTACGAGCAGTACTTC. Residues: CASGFGQFSYEQYF.

This clone is a singleton in its sample. The chain joins TRBV20-1 to TRBJ1-4; D remains ambiguous. This CDR3 contains 11 residues. Germline V CDR1 and CDR2: DFQATT, SNEGSKA (reference sequence). For the CDR3, the DNA is TGCAGCCCCAGCAGTAGTGAAAAACTGTTTTTT. This encodes CSPSSSEKLFF.

V usage is TRBV2 and J usage is TRBJ1-4; no firm D call. The CDR3 runs to 11 residues. Germline lookup yields CDR1 SNHLY and CDR2 FYNNEI. Trimming stripped 2 bases from V and 8 bases from J, with 3 bases between. The CDR3 loop is CASSEWEKLFF. For the CDR3, the DNA is TGTGCCAGCAGTGAATGGGAAAAACTGTTTTTT.

This clone has only a few counts. CDR3 DNA: TGTGCCAGCAACGCTAGGTTAGCGGGGACCAATGAGCAGTTCTTC. Translated, it gives CASNARLAGTNEQFF. This sequence joins TRBV6-1 and TRBJ2-1, with TRBD2 identical over 8 bases. This CDR3 has 15 amino acids. Germline CDR1 and CDR2: MNHNS and SASEGT. The trim removed 7 bases at V and 6 bases at J, leaving 11 bases unmatched.

The chain joins TRBV28 to TRBJ1-1, with no clear D. The CDR3 length is 12 residues. Trimming pared 5 bases from V and 10 bases from J, leaving 14 bases between. CDR1 is MDHEN and CDR2 is SYDVKM in the germline V gene. Written as DNA, the CDR3 is TGTGCCAGCAGTACCCGGACGATTCGAGCTTTCTTT. It is translated as CASSTRTIRAFF.

This chain joins TRBV7-9 and TRBJ2-1, with 8 bases that match TRBD2. The germline gives CDR1 SEHNR, CDR2 FQNEAQ (reference sequence). The J segment lost 7 bases and the V segment lost 2 bases, leaving 7 bases of the junction unmatched. This CDR3 has 15 amino acids. The CDR3 sequence is CASSLPGRASNEQFF. DNA of the CDR3: TGTGCCAGCAGCTTACCCGGGAGGGCCTCGAATGAGCAGTTCTTC. Full variable domain (remainder filled in from reference TRBV7-9 and TRBJ2-1): DTGVSQNPRHKITKRGQNVTFRCDPISEHNRLYWYRQTLGQGPEFLTYFQNEAQLEKSRLLSDRFSAERPKGSFSTLEIQRTEQGDSAMYLCASSLPGRASNEQFFGPGTRLTVL.

The rearrangement uses TRBV27 and TRBJ2-1; D remains unclear. Germline lookup yields CDR1 MNHEY and CDR2 SMNVEV (reference sequence). V lost 7 bases and J lost 8, with 21 bases in between. This CDR3 has 15 amino acids. Here the CDR3 DNA reads TGTGCCAGCACCCTATCATCGAGACCCGACGATGAGCAGTTCTTC. It codes for CASTLSSRPDDEQFF.

The chain is built from TRBV28 and TRBJ2-7, with D possibly matching TRBD2 (6 bases). This CDR3 comprises 17 residues. Looked up from germline, CDR1 is MDHEN and CDR2 is SYDVKM. Trimming took 3 bases from V and 4 from J, leaving 22 bases between them. CDR3 in DNA: TGTGCCAGCAGTTTCCGGAGACTTGGAGGGGATCGATACGAGCAGTACTTC. It translates to CASSFRRLGGDRYEQYF.